A single sample gave rise to the 28 T cell receptor beta chains below, sequenced in a study of vaccination and CD4 T cells after COVID-19. Once obtained from cultured CD4+ T cells, the DNA was sequenced using the Oncomine TCR Beta short-read assay. A single record per CDR3 protein comes from TCRdb applying MiXCR to the PCR reads. The table lists approximately 14,000 distinct CDR3 sequences, roughly 34% of them singletons. Indicated treatment: approximately 9-day PBMC culture with coronavirus spike peptide pools or control peptides (ViraFEST assay). These receptors have no known antigen. Sequencing was done on a sample of cultured CD4+ T cells from blood. Source of these receptors: a human donor with COVID-19.

In this sample, this clonotype turned up a few times. The genes are TRBV25-1 and TRBJ1-6; TRBD1 might be the D (6 bases). V lost 10 bases and J lost 5, with 18 bases in between. CDR3 size: 15 residues. Looked up from germline, CDR1 is MGHDK and CDR2 is SYGVNS. The DNA for the CDR3 is TGTGCCATTTTCAGGGGAACCCATGATAATTCACCCCTCCACTTT. Translated: CAIFRGTHDNSPLHF.

This clonotype was observed a few times. The junction departs from germline at one end; a sequencing error may be responsible. The genes are TRBV7-7 and TRBJ2-5, with TRBD2 as a possible D gene (6 bases). This CDR3 is 13 amino acids long. Germline V gives CDR1 SSHAT, CDR2 FNYEAQ (reference sequence). The CDR3 DNA is TGTGCTAGCAGCTTGGACTACAAGAAGACCCAGTACTTC. It yields the protein CASSLDYKKTQYF.

This clonotype was counted between two and nine times. The V gene is TRBV27, the J gene TRBJ2-5; D not resolved. There are 12 residues in the CDR3. The V end lost 5 bases, the J end lost 2 bases, and 6 bases lay between the germline ends. Germline CDR1 and CDR2: MNHEY and SMNVEV (reference sequence). This CDR3 is CASSRNQETQYF. The DNA of the CDR3 is TGTGCCAGCAGTCGGAATCAAGAGACCCAGTACTTC.

The V gene is TRBV28, the J gene TRBJ2-2; D remains ambiguous. This CDR3 region has 15 residues. CDR1 is MDHEN, CDR2 SYDVKM, per germline. With 1 base removed from V and 6 bases from J, the gap between germline ends came to 12 bases. The CDR3 nucleotides read TGTGCCAGCAGTTTATCGGTCAGTCCGGCCGGGGAGCTGTTTTTT. Amino acids: CASSLSVSPAGELFF.

This clonotype was detected a few times. The chain joins TRBV11-3 to TRBJ2-7, with D maybe TRBD1 (5 bases). Trimming removed 3 bases at V and 3 bases at J, with 12 bases between. Germline V lookup: CDR1 SGHNT, CDR2 YENEEA. This CDR3 has 14 amino acids. CDR3: CASSLDQGGYEQYF. The CDR3 DNA sequence: TGTGCCAGCAGCTTGGATCAGGGCGGCTACGAGCAGTACTTC.

This clonotype showed up just a few times. The rearrangement joins TRBV30 to TRBJ1-4; a weak D match, TRBD1 (6 bases). From germline, CDR1 is GTSNPN and CDR2 SVGIG (reference sequence). This CDR3 spans 15 amino acids. Trimming left V 4 bases short and J 7 bases short, with 19 bases between. CDR3 DNA sequence: TGTGCCTGGACTTCCCGGGACATATCTTTTGAAAAACTGTTTTTT. Amino acid sequence: CAWTSRDISFEKLFF.

The chain couples TRBV19 to TRBJ2-6; TRBD2 is a possible D gene (7 bases). Germline V CDR1 and CDR2: LNHDA, SQIVND (reference sequence). The CDR3 sequence is 15 residues long. Trimming removed 11 bases from V and 0 bases from J, with 14 bases in between. The DNA for the CDR3 is TGTGCCGCCTGCGGGGGCCGCTCTGGGGCCAACGTCCTGACTTTC. This translates into CAACGGRSGANVLTF. Drawing the rest from reference TRBV19 and TRBJ2-6, the complete variable domain is DGGITQSPKYLFRKEGQNVTLSCEQNLNHDAMYWYRQDPGQGLRLIYYSQIVNDFQKGDIAEGYSVSREKKESFPLTVTSAQKNPTAFYLCAACGGRSGANVLTFGAGSRLTVL.

This clonotype was observed a handful of times. The chain employs TRBV7-2 and TRBJ1-3; D not certain. The germline CDR1 and CDR2 sequences are SGHTA and FQGNSA. This CDR3 contains 13 residues. V was clipped by 7 bases and J by 0 bases, with 7 bases between them. CDR3 DNA: TGTGCCAGCACCTCAATCTCTGGAAACACCATATATTTT. Translated, it gives CASTSISGNTIYF.

In this sample, this clonotype turned up a few times. The chain has TRBV7-2 and TRBJ1-6; D gene uncertain. V gave up 2 bases and J gave up 14 bases, with 10 bases separating them. This CDR3 contains 12 residues. CDR1 SGHTA and CDR2 FQGNSA come from the germline V gene. The CDR3 protein is CASSLRTGTLHF. CDR3 bases: TGTGCCAGCAGCTTAAGGACTGGTACCCTCCACTTT.

The rearrangement uses TRBV5-1 and TRBJ1-1; 7 nucleotides align to TRBD1. Germline CDR1 reads SGHRS; CDR2 reads YFSETQ. There are 12 residues in the CDR3. V shed 6 bases, J shed 4 bases, and the junction held 3 bases outside the gene matches. CDR3 in amino acids: CASKGGGTEAFF. CDR3 in DNA: TGCGCCAGCAAAGGGGGCGGCACTGAAGCTTTCTTT.

The rearrangement uses TRBV11-3 and TRBJ2-2, with D perhaps assigned TRBD1 or TRBD2 (6 bases each). The length of the CDR3 is 16 residues. V lost 1 base and J lost 5, with 14 bases in between. The germline CDR1 and CDR2 sequences are SGHNT and YENEEA. The chain's CDR3 is CASSLVGGLRTGELFF. The CDR3 DNA reads TGTGCCAGCAGCTTAGTTGGGGGGCTGCGAACCGGGGAGCTGTTTTTT. The whole variable domain, filled in from reference TRBV11-3 and TRBJ2-2, reads EAGVVQSPRYKIIEKKQPVAFWCNPISGHNTLYWYLQNLGQGPELLIRYENEEAVDDSQLPKDRFSAERLKGVDSTLKIQPAELGDSAVYLCASSLVGGLRTGELFFGEGSRLTVL.

This chain joins TRBV30 and TRBJ1-6; TRBD1 matches 7 bases. The CDR3 has 15 residues. Germline V gives CDR1 GTSNPN, CDR2 SVGIG (reference sequence). Germline trimming cut 1 base from V and 14 bases from J; bases unmatched to any gene: 14. The CDR3 nucleotides are TGTGCCTGGAGTGACAGGGGAACTTTGAGGAGGGCCCTCCACTTT. Its protein product is CAWSDRGTLRRALHF.

The chain is built from TRBV9 and TRBJ2-7, with 9 nucleotides matching TRBD1. The germline V gene has CDR1 SGDLS and CDR2 YYNGEE. CDR3 size: 15 residues. The V segment lost 0 bases and the J segment 6 bases; nucleotides outside the gene matches: 7. The CDR3 DNA follows: TGTGCCAGCAGCGTAGGTGGACAGGGGACCCGCGAGCAGTACTTC. Protein: CASSVGGQGTREQYF.

This clonotype showed up just a few times. This chain joins TRBV19 and TRBJ2-3; 8 bases match TRBD1. CDR3 length: 16 amino acids. J gave up 3 bases and V 6 bases, and 11 bases lay outside the gene matches. The germline gives CDR1 LNHDA, CDR2 SQIVND (reference sequence). The CDR3 nucleotides are TGTGCCAGTAGCCGAGTCCTACAGGGGGGAACAGATACGCAGTATTTT. It encodes CASSRVLQGGTDTQYF. The variable domain in full, with the rest retrieved from reference TRBV19 and TRBJ2-3, is DGGITQSPKYLFRKEGQNVTLSCEQNLNHDAMYWYRQDPGQGLRLIYYSQIVNDFQKGDIAEGYSVSREKKESFPLTVTSAQKNPTAFYLCASSRVLQGGTDTQYFGPGTRLTVL.

The chain carries TRBV20-1 and TRBJ2-7, with 7 bases matching TRBD2. Losses at the gene ends were 1 base for V and 6 bases for J; bases not matched to a gene: 12. CDR1 DFQATT and CDR2 SNEGSKA come from the germline V gene (reference sequence). The CDR3 consists of 15 residues. The CDR3 coding sequence is TGCAGTGCTAGAGCCCGGTCCCCTGGGGGGGTCGAGCAGTACTTC. It is translated as CSARARSPGGVEQYF.

V gene TRBV12-3 or TRBV12-4 combines with J gene TRBJ1-6, with TRBD1 identical over 7 bases. The V and J ends lost 5 bases and 3 bases, in that order; junction bases with no gene match: 7. The CDR3 has 16 residues. CDR3 sequence reads: CASSLGQVGYNSPLHF. CDR3 DNA: TGTGCCAGCAGTCTAGGACAGGTTGGCTATAATTCACCCCTCCACTTT.

The CDR3 region is CASSTTGKRTGELFF. The CDR3 DNA reads TGTGCCAGCAGTACGACAGGGAAACGAACCGGGGAGCTGTTTTTT. The V and J genes are TRBV6-2 or TRBV6-3 and TRBJ2-2, with TRBD1 identical over 7 bases. The CDR3 spans 15 residues. The germline CDR1 and CDR2 sequences are MNHEY and SVGEGT. Trimming took 5 bases from V and 5 from J; bases not matched to a gene: 8.

Turning to this clonotype: It may be a read error: a sequence one base away is much more abundant. The chain carries TRBV7-9 and TRBJ1-3, with D hard to call. Germline assignment: CDR1 SEHNR and CDR2 FQNEAQ (reference sequence). The CDR3 extends over 14 amino acids. The CDR3 loop is CANSQPTLGNTIYF. Written as DNA, the CDR3 is TGTGCCAACAGCCAGCCCACCCTGGGAAACACCATATATTTT.

This clonotype was observed once. This rearrangement joins TRBV19 to TRBJ2-5; 8 bases are shared with TRBD1. V was pared by 4 bases and J by 2 bases, with 3 bases of the junction left unmatched. The germline V gene has CDR1 LNHDA and CDR2 SQIVND (reference sequence). CDR3 length equals 14 residues. The chain's CDR3 is CASSRTGWQETQYF. The CDR3 coding sequence is TGTGCCAGTAGTAGGACAGGGTGGCAAGAGACCCAGTACTTC.

The J gene is TRBJ2-2, the V gene TRBV12-3 or TRBV12-4, with 8 bases lining up with TRBD2. With V trimmed by 8 bases and J by 5 bases, 13 bases remained unmatched. This CDR3 is 16 amino acids long. The DNA for the CDR3 is TGTGCCAGCGGGCGGGGTGAGCGGGGGTGGACCGGGGAGCTGTTTTTT. The encoded protein is CASGRGERGWTGELFF.

In regard to this clonotype: A read error may account for a junction end that differs from germline. V gene TRBV7-7 combines with J gene TRBJ2-2; 10 positions match TRBD1. This CDR3 comprises 15 residues. The germline gives CDR1 SSHAT, CDR2 FNYEAQ (reference sequence). The CDR3 reads CASSLAGQGTGELFF. In nucleotides, the CDR3 is TGTGCTAGCAGCTTAGCGGGACAGGGGACCGGGGAGCTGTTTTTT.

V is TRBV28 and J is TRBJ1-2; the match to TRBD1 covers 7 bases. CDR1 is MDHEN, CDR2 SYDVKM, per germline. CDR3 length: 15 amino acids. Germline trimming cut 6 bases from V and 7 bases from J; bases unmatched to any gene: 14. CDR3 protein: CASRSGTAQQGGYTF. The CDR3 DNA sequence: TGTGCCAGCAGATCCGGGACAGCGCAACAAGGTGGCTACACCTTC.

The chain links TRBV20-1 to TRBJ1-5, with 8 nucleotides matching TRBD1. CDR1 and CDR2 from the germline V gene are DFQATT and SNEGSKA (reference sequence). The ends lost 6 bases at V and 4 bases at J; junction bases unmatched: 5. This CDR3 has 13 amino acids. CDR3 region: CSAPTGVNQPQHF. The DNA for the CDR3 is TGCAGTGCCCCGACAGGGGTGAATCAGCCCCAGCATTTT.

The chain carries TRBV28 and TRBJ1-2; a possible D gene is TRBD1 (6 bases). The CDR3 has 14 residues. Germline V gives CDR1 MDHEN, CDR2 SYDVKM. The CDR3 DNA reads TGTGCTATAGGGGGGGAGATACCTAACTATGGCTACACCTTC. Amino acids: CAIGGEIPNYGYTF.

The chain is built from TRBV7-9 and TRBJ1-2; possible D gene TRBD1, 5 bases. Deletions cut 5 bases from V and 8 bases from J, with 18 bases between. This CDR3 has 14 residues. From germline, CDR1 is SEHNR and CDR2 FQNEAQ (reference sequence). This chain's CDR3 is CASSTLGGFWGYTF. In DNA, the CDR3 is TGTGCCAGCAGCACCCTCGGGGGGTTTTGGGGCTACACCTTC.

There are a few counts of this clonotype. J is TRBJ2-1 and V is TRBV6-5, with 11 bases matching TRBD1. Germline V gene sequence: CDR1 MNHEY, CDR2 SVGAGI. V dropped 2 bases and J dropped 7; count of bases not matched to a gene: 7. The CDR3 sequence is 16 residues long. The CDR3 reads CASSYRGQGALNEQFF. The CDR3 bases are TGTGCCAGCAGTTACCGTGGACAGGGGGCGCTTAATGAGCAGTTCTTC.

The V and J genes are TRBV7-3 and TRBJ2-5; 15 bases fit TRBD2. Germline values: CDR1 SGHTA, CDR2 FQGTGA. The CDR3 contains 16 residues. With 5 bases clipped from V and 2 bases from J, the junction kept 3 bases outside the gene matches. CDR3 sequence (DNA): TGTGCCAGCAGCCCGGGACTAGCGGGGGGACAAGAGACCCAGTACTTC. Residues: CASSPGLAGGQETQYF.

The rearrangement joins TRBV5-1 to TRBJ2-7; 7 bases map to TRBD1. Germline assignment: CDR1 SGHRS and CDR2 YFSETQ. The CDR3 spans 13 residues. V trimming: 4 bases; J trimming: 4 bases; junction bases outside the gene matches: 5. As DNA, the CDR3 is TGCGCCAGCAGCAGTCAGGGGGAGTACGAGCAGTACTTC. Its translation is CASSSQGEYEQYF. Full variable domain (remainder filled in from reference TRBV5-1 and TRBJ2-7): KAGVTQTPRYLIKTRGQQVTLSCSPISGHRSVSWYQQTPGQGLQFLFEYFSETQRNKGNFPGRFSGRQFSNSRSEMNVSTLELGDSALYLCASSSQGEYEQYFGPGTRLTVT.